This T cell receptor (beta chain) stems from a study of blood T cells in healthy people across ages. Germline CDR1 SGHRS, CDR2 YFSETQ. Trimming pared 4 bases from V and 2 bases from J, leaving 13 bases between. There are 14 residues in the CDR3. A sample-barcoded 5' primer and a J-beta primer mix were used in a second PCR of roughly 6 to 11 cycles. Via MiXCR, TCRdb re-called the 5' RACE reads, giving one row per CDR3 protein. The repertoire holds around 800,000 distinct CDR3 sequences, 40% to 65% seen once, with around 40% in the top ten. Sequencing was done on a sample of blood. The rearrangement joins TRBV5-1 to TRBJ2-7, with TRBD2 as a possible D gene (5 bases). The receptor's source is a man older than 75 in good health. The CDR3 nucleotides are TGCGCCAGCAGCCATACGGGGTTCCCCTACGAGCAGTACTTC. Translated: CASSHTGFPYEQYF.